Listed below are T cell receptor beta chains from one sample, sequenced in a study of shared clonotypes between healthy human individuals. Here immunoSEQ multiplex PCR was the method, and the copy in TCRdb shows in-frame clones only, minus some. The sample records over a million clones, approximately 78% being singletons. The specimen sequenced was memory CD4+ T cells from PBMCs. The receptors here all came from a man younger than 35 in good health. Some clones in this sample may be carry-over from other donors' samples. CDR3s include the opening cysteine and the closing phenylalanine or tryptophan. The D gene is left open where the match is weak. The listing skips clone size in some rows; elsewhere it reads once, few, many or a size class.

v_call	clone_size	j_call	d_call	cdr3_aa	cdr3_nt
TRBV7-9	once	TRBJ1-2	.	CASSSMGVGLSGYTF	TGTGCCAGCAGCTCGATGGGGGTAGGGCTTTCAGGCTACACCTTC
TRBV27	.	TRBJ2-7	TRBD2	CASRLFGLAGVGEQYF	TGTGCCAGCAGGCTATTCGGCTTAGCGGGAGTGGGAGAGCAGTACTTC
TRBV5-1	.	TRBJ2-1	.	CASSPEGDFYNEQFF	TGCGCCAGCAGCCCTGAGGGGGATTTCTACAATGAGCAGTTCTTC
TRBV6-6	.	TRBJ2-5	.	CASSPRVDSETQYF	TGTGCCAGCAGTCCTAGGGTAGATAGTGAGACCCAGTACTTC
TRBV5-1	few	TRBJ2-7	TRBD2	CASSMTSGRDEQYF	TGCGCCAGCAGCATGACTAGCGGGAGGGACGAGCAGTACTTC
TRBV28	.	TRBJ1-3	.	CASSLQANTIYF	TGTGCCAGCAGTTTGCAGGCAAACACCATATATTTT
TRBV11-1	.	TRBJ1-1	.	CASSLGGQFPEAFF	TGTGCCAGCAGCTTGGGGGGGCAATTCCCTGAAGCTTTCTTT
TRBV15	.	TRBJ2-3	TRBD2	CATSRSSGVTILSDTDTQYF	TGTGCCACCAGCAGGTCTAGCGGAGTCACCATTCTCTCAGACACAGATACGCAGTATTTT
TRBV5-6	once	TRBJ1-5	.	CASSLALQSQPQHF	TGTGCCAGCAGCTTGGCCCTACAGAGTCAGCCCCAGCATTTT
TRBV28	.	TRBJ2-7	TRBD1	CASSGQDRGTDEQYF	TGTGCCAGCAGTGGCCAGGACAGGGGAACCGACGAGCAGTACTTC
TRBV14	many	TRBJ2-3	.	CASSQALGSGPYF	TGTGCCAGCAGCCAAGCGCTTGGCTCAGGGCCGTATTTT
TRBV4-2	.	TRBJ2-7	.	CASSENPGSYYEQYF	TGTGCCAGCAGTGAAAATCCGGGATCGTACTACGAGCAGTACTTC
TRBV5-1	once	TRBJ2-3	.	CASTRGITDTQYF	TGCGCCAGCACGCGGGGAATCACAGATACGCAGTATTTT
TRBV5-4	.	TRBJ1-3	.	CASSLGGSGNTIYF	TGTGCCAGCAGCTTGGGGGGGTCTGGAAACACCATATATTTT
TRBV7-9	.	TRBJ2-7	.	CASSLVRVDSSYEQYF	TGTGCCAGCAGCTTAGTTCGGGTGGACAGCTCCTACGAGCAGTACTTC
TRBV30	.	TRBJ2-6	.	CASQPTGANVLTF	TGTGCCTCGCAGCCGACCGGGGCCAACGTCCTGACTTTC
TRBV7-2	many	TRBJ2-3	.	CASSLAAGRRDTQYF	TGTGCCAGCAGCTTAGCGGCGGGGAGGAGAGATACGCAGTATTTT
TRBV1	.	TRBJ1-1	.	CTSSQENRELNTEAFF	TGCACCAGCAGCCAGGAAAACAGGGAGTTGAACACTGAAGCTTTCTTT
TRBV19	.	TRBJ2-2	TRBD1	CASSDRTGGKTGELFF	TGTGCCAGTAGTGACCGGACAGGGGGGAAAACCGGGGAGCTGTTTTTT
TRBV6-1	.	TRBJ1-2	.	CASSDTTGNYGYTF	TGTGCCAGCAGTGACACCACAGGGAACTATGGCTACACCTTC
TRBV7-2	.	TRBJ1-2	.	CASSFPGGPYTF	TGTGCCAGCAGCTTTCCTGGAGGGCCCTACACCTTC
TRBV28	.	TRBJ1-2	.	CASGWSGRINYGYTF	TGTGCCAGCGGCTGGTCAGGCAGGATTAACTATGGCTACACCTTC
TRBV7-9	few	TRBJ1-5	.	CASSLGGFPNQPQHF	TGTGCCAGCAGCTTAGGAGGATTTCCCAATCAGCCCCAGCATTTT
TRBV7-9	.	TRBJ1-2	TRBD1	CASSAGQGFYGYTF	TGTGCCAGCAGCGCGGGACAGGGATTCTATGGCTACACCTTC
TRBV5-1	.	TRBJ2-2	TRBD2	CASSFRAGLAGVDTGELFF	TGCGCCAGCAGCTTCCGTGCGGGACTAGCGGGAGTCGACACCGGGGAGCTGTTTTTT
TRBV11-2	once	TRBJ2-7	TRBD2	CASSLTASGRVSYEQYF	TGTGCCAGCAGCTTAACTGCAAGCGGGAGGGTGTCCTACGAGCAGTACTTC
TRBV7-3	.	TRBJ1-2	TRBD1	CASSPGTGGAVHTF	TGTGCCAGCAGCCCGGGGACAGGGGGCGCGGTCCACACCTTC
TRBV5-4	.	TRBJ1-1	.	CASSLATNTEAFF	TGTGCCAGCAGCTTGGCAACGAACACTGAAGCTTTCTTT
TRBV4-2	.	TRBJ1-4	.	CASSQGGPGAGEKLFF	TGTGCCAGCAGCCAAGGGGGACCGGGGGCAGGCGAAAAACTGTTTTTT
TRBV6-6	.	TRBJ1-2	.	CASRPGVGGNYGYTF	TGTGCCAGCAGACCTGGGGTAGGGGGTAACTATGGCTACACCTTC
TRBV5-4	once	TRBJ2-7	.	CASSFDRFEQYF	TGTGCCAGCAGCTTTGATAGGTTCGAGCAGTACTTC
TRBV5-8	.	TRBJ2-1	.	CASSLPGLGFF	TGTGCCAGCAGCTTACCGGGCCTCGGGTTCTTC
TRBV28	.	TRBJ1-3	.	CASSSQGRGNTIYF	TGTGCCAGCAGTTCCCAGGGGAGGGGAAACACCATATATTTT
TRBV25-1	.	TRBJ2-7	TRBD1	CASSEFGAGGYEQYF	TGTGCCAGCAGTGAGTTCGGGGCAGGGGGCTACGAGCAATACTTC
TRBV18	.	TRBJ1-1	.	CASSPPGGGRLNTEAFF	TGTGCCAGCTCACCACCCGGTGGCGGCAGGCTGAACACTGAAGCTTTCTTT
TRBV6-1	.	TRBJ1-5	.	CASIGGGLGQPQHF	TGTGCCAGCATCGGAGGGGGATTGGGGCAGCCCCAGCATTTT
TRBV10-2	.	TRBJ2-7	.	CASSSRVGEQYF	TGCGCCAGCTCCTCACGGGTAGGCGAGCAGTACTTC
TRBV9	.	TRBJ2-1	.	CASSKGGLNYNEQFF	TGTGCCAGCAGCAAAGGAGGGCTTAACTACAATGAGCAGTTCTTC
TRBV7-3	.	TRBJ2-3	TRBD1	CASSNRGLSTDTQYF	TGTGCCAGCAGCAACAGGGGCCTAAGCACAGATACGCAGTATTTT
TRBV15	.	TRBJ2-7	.	CATPMKGDWEQYF	TGTGCCACCCCTATGAAGGGGGATTGGGAGCAGTACTTC
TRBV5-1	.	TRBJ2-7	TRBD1	CASSLEGQVYEQYF	TGCGCCAGCAGCTTGGAGGGACAGGTCTACGAGCAGTACTTC
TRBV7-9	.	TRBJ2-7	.	CASSLGYWVYEQYF	TGTGCCAGCAGCTTAGGATATTGGGTCTACGAGCAGTACTTC
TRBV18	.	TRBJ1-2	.	CASSPPIDYGYTF	TGTGCCAGCTCACCCCCGATAGACTATGGCTACACCTTC
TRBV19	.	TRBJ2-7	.	CASSIRWDDHYEQYF	TGTGCCAGTAGTATTAGGTGGGACGATCACTACGAGCAGTACTTC
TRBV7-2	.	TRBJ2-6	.	CASSLVGANVLTF	TGTGCCAGCAGCTTAGTAGGGGCCAACGTCCTGACTTTC
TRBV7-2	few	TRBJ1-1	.	CASSLYAGMNTEAFF	TGTGCCAGCAGCTTATACGCAGGGATGAACACTGAAGCTTTCTTT
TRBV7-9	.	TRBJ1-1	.	CASSLLGGVRNTEAFF	TGTGCCAGCAGCTTGCTTGGGGGAGTCCGGAACACTGAAGCTTTCTTT
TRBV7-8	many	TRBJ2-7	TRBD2	CASSLGSGLAGQYF	TGTGCCAGCAGCTTAGGAAGTGGACTAGCGGGCCAGTACTTC
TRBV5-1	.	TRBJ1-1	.	CAGSPDSMNTEAFF	TGCGCCGGATCCCCAGACTCGATGAACACTGAAGCTTTCTTT
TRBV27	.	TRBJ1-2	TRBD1	CASSLLTGTGDYGYTF	TGTGCCAGCAGTTTGTTGACCGGGACAGGGGACTATGGCTACACCTTC